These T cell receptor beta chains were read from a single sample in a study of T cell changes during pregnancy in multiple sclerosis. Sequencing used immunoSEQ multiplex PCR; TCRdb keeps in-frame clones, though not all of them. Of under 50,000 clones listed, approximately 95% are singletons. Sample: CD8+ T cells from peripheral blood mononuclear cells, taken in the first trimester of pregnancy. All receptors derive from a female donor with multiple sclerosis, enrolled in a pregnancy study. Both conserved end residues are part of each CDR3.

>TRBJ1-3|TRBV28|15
CASSTETGAGNTIYF
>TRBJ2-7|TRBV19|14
CASGNAGGNYEQYF
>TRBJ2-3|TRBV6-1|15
CASSWSGFPTDTQYF
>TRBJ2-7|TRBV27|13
CASSWATDYEQYF
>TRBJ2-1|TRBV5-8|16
CASSPPPDRGKDEQFF
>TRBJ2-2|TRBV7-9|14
CASSHRTGTGELFF
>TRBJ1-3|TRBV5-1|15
CASSFDRSSGNTIYF
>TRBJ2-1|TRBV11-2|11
CASSFNNEQFF
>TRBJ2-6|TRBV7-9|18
CASSSGQMTVSGANVLTF
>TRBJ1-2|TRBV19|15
CASSIQNRGGYGYTF
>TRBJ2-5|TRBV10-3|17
CAISDPRQGAQGETQYF
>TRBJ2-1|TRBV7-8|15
CASSLGLAGEPEQFF
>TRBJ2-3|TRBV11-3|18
CASSYRAGGPVRTDTQYF
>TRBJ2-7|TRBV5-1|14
CASGPGTTTYEQYF
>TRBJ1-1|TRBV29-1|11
CSVVTGAGAFF
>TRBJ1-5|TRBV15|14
CATSGMTGDQPQHF
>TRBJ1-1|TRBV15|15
CATSLNRLTNTEAFF
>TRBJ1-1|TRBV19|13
CAGRDSVNTEAFF
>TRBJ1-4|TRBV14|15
CASSQRGTGEEKLFF
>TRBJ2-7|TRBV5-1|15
CASSSPAEGFYEQYF
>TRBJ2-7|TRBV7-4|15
CASSLWGVFLDEQYF
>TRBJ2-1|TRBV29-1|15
CSVEEAGDAYNEQFF
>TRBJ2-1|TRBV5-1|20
CASSFTDGLATGFKRNEQFF
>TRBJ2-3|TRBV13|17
CASSLGTSGRNTDTQYF
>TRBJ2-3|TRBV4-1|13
CASSLKSADTQYF
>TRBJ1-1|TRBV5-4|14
CASSHGNLGTEAFF
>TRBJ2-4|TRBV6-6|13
CASSYSTRNIQYF
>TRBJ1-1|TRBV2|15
CASSEIEGEGTEAFF
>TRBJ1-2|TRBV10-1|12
CASGGTDYGYTF
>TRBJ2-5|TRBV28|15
CASSLGRGNWETQYF
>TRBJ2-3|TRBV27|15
CASSLVGPGTDTQYF
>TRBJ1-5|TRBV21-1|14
CASSNPWGRTGEDF
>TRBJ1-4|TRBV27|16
CASSPTDGRGGEKLFF
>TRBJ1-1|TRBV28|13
CASSLGGDTEAFF
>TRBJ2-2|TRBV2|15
CASTLRQGRAGELFF
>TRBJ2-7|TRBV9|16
CASSLDLGQGVYEQYF
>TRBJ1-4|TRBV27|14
CASSLGQGAWKLFF
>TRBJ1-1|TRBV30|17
CAWGARLLRGARTEAFF
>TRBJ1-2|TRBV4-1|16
CASSQPYRGRYYGYTF
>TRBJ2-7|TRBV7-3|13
CASSLLSGSEQYF
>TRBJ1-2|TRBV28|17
CASSSGGLWTAEYGYTF
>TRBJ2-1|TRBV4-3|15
CASSPPGQGVIEQFF
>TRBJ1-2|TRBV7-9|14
CASSSGGTNYGYTF
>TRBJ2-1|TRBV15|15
CATSRDTPRADEQFF
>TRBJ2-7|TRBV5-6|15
CASSLGLAGAYEQYF
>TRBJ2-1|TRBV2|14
CASSVESGYNEQFF
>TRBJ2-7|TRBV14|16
CASSQGTGTISYEQYF
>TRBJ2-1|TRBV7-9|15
CASSPMGGGLDEQFF
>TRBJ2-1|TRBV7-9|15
CASSPRTSGYNEQFF
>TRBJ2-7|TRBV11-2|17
CASSLDNRLSLSYEQYF
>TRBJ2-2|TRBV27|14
CASGFWTGAGELFF
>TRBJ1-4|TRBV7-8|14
CASSETVTNEKLFF